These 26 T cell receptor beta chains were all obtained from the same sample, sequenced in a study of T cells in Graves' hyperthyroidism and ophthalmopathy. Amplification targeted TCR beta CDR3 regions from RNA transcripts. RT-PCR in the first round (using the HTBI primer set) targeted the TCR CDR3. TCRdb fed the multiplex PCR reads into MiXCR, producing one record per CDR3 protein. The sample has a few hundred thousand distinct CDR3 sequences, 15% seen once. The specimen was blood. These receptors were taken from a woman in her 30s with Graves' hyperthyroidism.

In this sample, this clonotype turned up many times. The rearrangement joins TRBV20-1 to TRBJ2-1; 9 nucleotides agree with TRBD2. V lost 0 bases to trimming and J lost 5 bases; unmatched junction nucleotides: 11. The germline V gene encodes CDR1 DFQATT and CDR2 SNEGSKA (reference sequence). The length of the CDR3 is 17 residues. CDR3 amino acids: CSARDLRSGLADNEQFF. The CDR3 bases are TGCAGTGCTAGAGATTTGAGATCGGGACTAGCCGACAATGAGCAGTTCTTC.

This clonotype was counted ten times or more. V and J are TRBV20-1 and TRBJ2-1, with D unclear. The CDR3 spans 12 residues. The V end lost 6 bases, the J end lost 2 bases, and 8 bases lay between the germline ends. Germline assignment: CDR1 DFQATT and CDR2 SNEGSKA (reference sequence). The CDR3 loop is CSAPFPYNEQFF. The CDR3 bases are TGCAGTGCACCTTTTCCCTACAATGAGCAGTTCTTC.

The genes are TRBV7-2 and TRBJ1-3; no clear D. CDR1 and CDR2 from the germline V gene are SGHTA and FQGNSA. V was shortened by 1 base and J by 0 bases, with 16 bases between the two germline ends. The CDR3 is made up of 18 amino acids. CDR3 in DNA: TGTGCCAGCAGCTTAGGGCGGTTTCAGGAGAGCTCTGGAAACACCATATATTTT. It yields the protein CASSLGRFQESSGNTIYF.

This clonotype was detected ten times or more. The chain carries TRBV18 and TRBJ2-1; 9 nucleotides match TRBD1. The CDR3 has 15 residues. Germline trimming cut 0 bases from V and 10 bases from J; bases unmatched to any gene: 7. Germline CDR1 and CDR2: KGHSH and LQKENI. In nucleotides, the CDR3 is TGTGCCAGCTCACCACCAAGCACAGGGGGCGGCGAGCAGTTCTTC. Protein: CASSPPSTGGGEQFF.

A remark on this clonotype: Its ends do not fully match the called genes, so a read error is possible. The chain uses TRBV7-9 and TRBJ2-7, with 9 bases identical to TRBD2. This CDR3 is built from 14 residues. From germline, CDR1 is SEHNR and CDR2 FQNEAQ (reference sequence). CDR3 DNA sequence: TGTGCCAGCAGCAATCGCGGGGGGGCCTACGTGCAGTACTTC. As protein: CASSNRGGAYVQYF.

CDR3: CATSAPGDNEQFF. DNA for the CDR3: TGTGCCACCAGTGCCCCAGGGGACAATGAGCAGTTCTTC. The rearrangement joins TRBV24-1 to TRBJ2-1; the D gene is possibly TRBD1 (6 bases). Germline CDR1 and CDR2: KGHDR and SFDVKD. This CDR3 has 13 amino acids. Trimming left V 5 bases short and J 5 bases short, with 9 bases between.

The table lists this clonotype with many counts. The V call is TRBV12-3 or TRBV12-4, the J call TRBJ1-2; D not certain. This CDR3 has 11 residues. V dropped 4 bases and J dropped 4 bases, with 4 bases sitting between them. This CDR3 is CASSWVYGYTF. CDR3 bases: TGTGCCAGCAGTTGGGTCTATGGCTACACCTTC.

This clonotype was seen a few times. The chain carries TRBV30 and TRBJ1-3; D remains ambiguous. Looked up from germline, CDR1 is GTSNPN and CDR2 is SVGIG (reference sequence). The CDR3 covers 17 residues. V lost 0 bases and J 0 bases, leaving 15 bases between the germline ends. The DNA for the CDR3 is TGTGCCTGGAGTGTACCCGGGGTCCCTATCTCTGGAAACACCATATATTTT. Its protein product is CAWSVPGVPISGNTIYF.

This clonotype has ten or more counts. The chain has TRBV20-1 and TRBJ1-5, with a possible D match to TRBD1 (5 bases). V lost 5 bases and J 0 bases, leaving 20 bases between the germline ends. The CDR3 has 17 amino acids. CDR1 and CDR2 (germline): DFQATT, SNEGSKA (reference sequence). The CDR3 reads CSASPGRGDVSNQPQHF. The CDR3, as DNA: TGCAGTGCTTCCCCGGGCCGCGGGGACGTTAGCAATCAGCCCCAGCATTTT.

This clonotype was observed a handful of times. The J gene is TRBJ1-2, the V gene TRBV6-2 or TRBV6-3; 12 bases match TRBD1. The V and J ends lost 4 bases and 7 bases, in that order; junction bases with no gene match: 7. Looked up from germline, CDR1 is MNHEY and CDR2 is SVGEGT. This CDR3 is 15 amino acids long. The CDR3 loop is CASSWWDRGRGGYTF. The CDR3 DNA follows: TGTGCCAGCAGTTGGTGGGACAGGGGGCGCGGTGGCTACACCTTC.

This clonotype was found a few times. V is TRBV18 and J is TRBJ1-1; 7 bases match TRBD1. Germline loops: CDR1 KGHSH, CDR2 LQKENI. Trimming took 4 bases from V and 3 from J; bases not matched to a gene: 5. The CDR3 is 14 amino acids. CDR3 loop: CASSQGAQDTEAFF. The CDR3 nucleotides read TGTGCCAGCTCACAGGGGGCGCAGGACACTGAAGCTTTCTTT. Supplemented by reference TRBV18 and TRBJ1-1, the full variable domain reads NAGVMQNPRHLVRRRGQEARLRCSPMKGHSHVYWYRQLPEEGLKFMVYLQKENIIDESGMPKERFSAEFPKEGPSILRIQQVVRGDSAAYFCASSQGAQDTEAFFGQGTRLTVV.

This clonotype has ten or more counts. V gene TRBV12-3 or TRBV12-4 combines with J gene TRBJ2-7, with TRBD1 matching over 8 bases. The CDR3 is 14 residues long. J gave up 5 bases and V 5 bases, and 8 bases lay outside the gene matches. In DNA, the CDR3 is TGTGCCAGCAGTAACGGACAGGGAGCCAACGAGCAGTACTTC. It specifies CASSNGQGANEQYF.

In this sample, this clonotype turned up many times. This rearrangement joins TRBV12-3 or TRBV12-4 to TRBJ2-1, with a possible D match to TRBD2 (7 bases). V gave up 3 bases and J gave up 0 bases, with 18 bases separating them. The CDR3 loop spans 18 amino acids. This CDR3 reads CASSFSHLADSSYNEQFF. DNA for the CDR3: TGTGCCAGCAGTTTCTCTCATCTAGCGGACAGCTCCTACAATGAGCAGTTCTTC.

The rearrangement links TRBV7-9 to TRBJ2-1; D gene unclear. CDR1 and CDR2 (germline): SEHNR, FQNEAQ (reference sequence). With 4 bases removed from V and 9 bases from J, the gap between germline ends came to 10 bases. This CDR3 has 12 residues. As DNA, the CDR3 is TGTGCCAGCAGCTGGGGTAGTGGTGAGCAGTTCTTC. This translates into CASSWGSGEQFF.

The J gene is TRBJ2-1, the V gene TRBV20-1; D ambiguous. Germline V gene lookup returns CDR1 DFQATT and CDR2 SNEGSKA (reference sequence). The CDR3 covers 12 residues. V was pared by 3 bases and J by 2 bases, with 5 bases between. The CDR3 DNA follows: TGCAGTGCTAGGACCCCCTACAATGAGCAGTTCTTC. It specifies CSARTPYNEQFF.

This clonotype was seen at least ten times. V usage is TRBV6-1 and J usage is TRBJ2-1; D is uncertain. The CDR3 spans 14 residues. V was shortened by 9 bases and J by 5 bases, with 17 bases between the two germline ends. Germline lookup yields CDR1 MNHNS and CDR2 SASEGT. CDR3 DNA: TGTGCCAGTGTCACGATGGCCGCCAACAATGAGCAGTTCTTC. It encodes CASVTMAANNEQFF.

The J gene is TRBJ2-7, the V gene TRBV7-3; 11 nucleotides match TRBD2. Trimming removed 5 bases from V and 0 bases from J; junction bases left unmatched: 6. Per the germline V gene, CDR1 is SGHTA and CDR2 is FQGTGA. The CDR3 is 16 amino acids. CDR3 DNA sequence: TGTGCCAGCAGCGCCCAGACTAGCGGGGACTCCTACGAGCAGTACTTC. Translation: CASSAQTSGDSYEQYF.

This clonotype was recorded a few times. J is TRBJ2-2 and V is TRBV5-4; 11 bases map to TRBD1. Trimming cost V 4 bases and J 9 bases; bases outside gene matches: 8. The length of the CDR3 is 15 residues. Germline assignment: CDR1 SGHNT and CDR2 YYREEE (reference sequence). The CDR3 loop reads CASSLPGQGVRELFF. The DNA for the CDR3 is TGTGCCAGCAGCCTCCCGGGACAGGGGGTCCGGGAGCTGTTTTTT.

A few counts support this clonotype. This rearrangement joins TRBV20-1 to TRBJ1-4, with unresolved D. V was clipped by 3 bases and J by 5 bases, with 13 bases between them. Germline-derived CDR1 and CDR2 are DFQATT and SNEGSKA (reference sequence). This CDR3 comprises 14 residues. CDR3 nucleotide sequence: TGCAGTGCTAGTTACGGCGAAAAAAATGAAAAACTGTTTTTT. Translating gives CSASYGEKNEKLFF.

The CDR3, as DNA: TGTGCCAGCAGTGAAGGGACAGGGGCAGATACGCAGTATTTT. It specifies CASSEGTGADTQYF. The chain joins TRBV6-4 to TRBJ2-3, with 10 nucleotides matching TRBD1. With 3 bases clipped from V and 4 bases from J, the junction kept 1 base outside the gene matches. Germline loops: CDR1 MRHNA, CDR2 SNTAGT. This CDR3 region has 14 residues.

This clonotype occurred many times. The CDR3 sequence is CSARMTLSPYNEQFF. CDR3 DNA sequence: TGCAGTGCTAGGATGACTCTCAGCCCCTACAATGAGCAGTTCTTC. The rearrangement joins TRBV20-1 to TRBJ2-1; D call uncertain. The CDR3 totals 15 residues. The germline V gene has CDR1 DFQATT and CDR2 SNEGSKA (reference sequence). The ends were cut back, 3 bases at V and 2 bases at J, with 14 bases in the middle.

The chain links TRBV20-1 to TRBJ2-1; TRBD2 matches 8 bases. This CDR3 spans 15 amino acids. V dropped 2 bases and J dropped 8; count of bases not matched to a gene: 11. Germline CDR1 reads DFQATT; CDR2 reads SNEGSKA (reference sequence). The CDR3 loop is CSARWREVVIDEQFF. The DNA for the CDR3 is TGCAGTGCTAGATGGCGGGAGGTGGTGATAGATGAGCAGTTCTTC.

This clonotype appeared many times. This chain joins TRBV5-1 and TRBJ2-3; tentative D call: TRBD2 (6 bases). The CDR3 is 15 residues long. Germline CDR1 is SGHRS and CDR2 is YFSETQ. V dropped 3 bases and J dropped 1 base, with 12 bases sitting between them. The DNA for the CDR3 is TGCGCCAGCAGCTGGACTACAGATGGCACAGATACGCAGTATTTT. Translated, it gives CASSWTTDGTDTQYF. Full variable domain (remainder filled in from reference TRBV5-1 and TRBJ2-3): KAGVTQTPRYLIKTRGQQVTLSCSPISGHRSVSWYQQTPGQGLQFLFEYFSETQRNKGNFPGRFSGRQFSNSRSEMNVSTLELGDSALYLCASSWTTDGTDTQYFGPGTRLTVL.

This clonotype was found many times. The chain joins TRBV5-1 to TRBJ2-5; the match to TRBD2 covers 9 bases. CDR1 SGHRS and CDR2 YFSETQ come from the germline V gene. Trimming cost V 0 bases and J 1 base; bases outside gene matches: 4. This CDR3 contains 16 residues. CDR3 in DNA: TGCGCCAGCAGCTTGGCACCTAGCGGGGCCCAAGAGACCCAGTACTTC. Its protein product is CASSLAPSGAQETQYF.

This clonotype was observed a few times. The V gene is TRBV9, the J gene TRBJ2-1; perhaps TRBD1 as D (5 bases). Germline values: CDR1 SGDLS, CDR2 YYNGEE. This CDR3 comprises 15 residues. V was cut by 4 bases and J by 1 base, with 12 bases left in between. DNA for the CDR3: TGTGCCAGCAGCCTGACAGTTCGGTCCTACAATGAGCAGTTCTTC. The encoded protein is CASSLTVRSYNEQFF.

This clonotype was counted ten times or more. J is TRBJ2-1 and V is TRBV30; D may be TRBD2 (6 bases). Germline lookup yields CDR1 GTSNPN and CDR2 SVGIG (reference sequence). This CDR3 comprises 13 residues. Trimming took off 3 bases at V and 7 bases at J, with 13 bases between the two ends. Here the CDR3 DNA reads TGTGCCTGGAGCCGGGACTCCTTGAATGAGCAGTTCTTC. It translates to CAWSRDSLNEQFF.